This TCR beta chain was sequenced during a study of blood T cell repertoires in COVID-19 (TCRdb year 2020). Turning to the overall study: Collaborator samples came from the United States, Italy and Spain and covered acute and convalescent phases of COVID-19. The material from the prospective study consisted of cDNA or gDNA derived from T cells, B-cell-depleted T cells, or PBMCs. The dataset comprised deeply sampled blood TCRbeta repertoires from subjects exposed to, actively infected with, or recovered from COVID-19. The repertoires were released in a freely available public database meant as a resource for research on the immune response to SARS-CoV-2. The samples were drawn from the first 160 participants of the ongoing ImmuneRACE study and from 950 to 1,500 subjects provided by 6 global collaborators. A de-identified subject ID, COVID-19 status, age in years and sex were almost always included in the sample metadata. Where available, HLA class I and class II types were taken from metadata supplied by the sample provider and were not determined by assay-based typing. Findings and caveats that apply to the study as a whole: Clinical and demographic metadata were provided uncurated, with the amount varying by source and participant.

TCRbeta CDR3 regions were amplified from genomic DNA using the immunoSEQ Assay, a bias-controlled multiplex PCR. As for the authors' bioinformatics: The number of nucleated cells in each sample was estimated from the amplification of reference gene primers within the assay. To quantify the absolute abundance of each unique TCRbeta CDR3 rearrangement, sequence reads were collapsed and filtered. For each sample, productive Simpson clonality was calculated as the square root of Simpson's diversity index over productive rearrangements. TCRdb carries this immuneACCESS record with in-frame sequences only. Its versions omit some clonotypes, under half of them owing to an unresolved V gene in the studies checked, with the rest unexplained. V and J calls and clone size are as listed in that table; D and trimming were resolved from the DNA. The sample yields roughly 160,000 clones; 84% were counted once. The ten top clones hold around 14% of the sample.

Reading from cysteine to phenylalanine, the CDR3 counts 14 amino acids. CDR3 DNA is the only sequence kept; it has 42 bases, read in frame from the first base. Via the germline V gene (reference sequence), CDR1 is SEHNR and CDR2 FQNEAQ. Compared with germline, V lacks 7 bases and J lacks 7 bases; bases without a gene match: 7. To note about this clone: Its antigen remains unidentified. The sample holds no much larger clone one base away, and base qualities are not on file.

Collaborating institutions collected whole blood in K2EDTA tubes following their own protocols. For TCRbeta analysis, collaborators shipped samples in one of three forms: frozen whole blood, isolated PBMCs, or DNA extracted from either of those sample types. This clonotype originated in a man between 18 and 35 years old with active or convalescent COVID-19. The chain is encoded by TRBV7-9 joined to TRBJ1-6; the junction holds 7 bases that match TRBD1. Sequencing was done on a sample of peripheral blood. CDR3 protein: CASTTNRGNSPLHF. The nucleotides read TGTGCCAGCACCACGAACAGGGGCAATTCACCCCTCCACTTT.